The clone carrying this TCR beta chain was counted only a few times. Its specificity is unknown. This sample was taken from a study of a mutant IDH1 vaccine in newly diagnosed glioma. Study as a whole: Patients got their first vaccination 4-6 weeks after radiotherapy alone, or with temozolomide cycles. General study points: Vaccine-induced responses were seen in about 95% of patients, spanning several MHC alleles.

Time point described: week 23, last vaccination. In the vaccine, a single dose held 300 ug of the mutant IDH1 20-mer peptide, along with topical imiquimod. The method was immunoSEQ multiplex PCR; TCRdb's version includes in-frame clones alone and lacks a portion of them. This sample has some 42,000 clones, with around 74% found just once. The CDR3 has 13 residues. The germline V gene has CDR1 MNHEY and CDR2 SVGAGI. The V segment lost 2 bases and the J segment 2 bases; nucleotides outside the gene matches: 0. The genes are TRBV6-5 and TRBJ2-7, with 7 bases matching TRBD1. The source is a man over 45 with glioma. The material sequenced was PBMCs, taken from a glioma patient whose treatment included an IDH1 peptide vaccine. The CDR3 region has the DNA TGTGCCAGCAGTTACGACAGGGCCTACGAGCAGTACTTC. As protein: CASSYDRAYEQYF.